This T cell receptor beta chain originates from a study of blood T cell repertoires in COVID-19. V dropped 8 bases and J dropped 0; count of bases not matched to a gene: 3. CDR1 is SNHLY and CDR2 is FYNNEI in the germline V gene. The CDR3 contains 14 residues. The repertoire was sequenced with immunoSEQ multiplex PCR; TCRdb's copy has only in-frame clones and lacks some. The table shows about 68,000 clones, with 88% occurring only once. This chain joins TRBV2 and TRBJ1-1; 10 nucleotides align to TRBD1. This sequence originates from a human donor in a cohort sampled during active COVID-19. The sequenced material came from peripheral blood. This CDR3 reads CASAGQGMNTEAFF. Written as DNA, the CDR3 is TGTGCCAGCGCGGGACAGGGGATGAACACTGAAGCTTTCTTT.